This T cell receptor (beta chain) derives from a study of cytomegalovirus exposure and HLA in healthy donors. The PCR contained 60 Vbeta and 13 Jbeta primers. Profiled with immunoSEQ multiplex PCR; TCRdb holds only in-frame clones, not every one. The sample gives 150,000 to 180,000 clones, around 82% of which show up once; 5.6% is in the top ten. The germline V gene encodes CDR1 SGHVS and CDR2 FQNEAQ. Trimming took 4 bases from V and 2 from J; bases not matched to a gene: 4. CDR3 size: 16 residues. General study results and limits: Most observed TCR sequences were rare, whereas some public TCRs were detected in many donors.

Comment on this clone: Its target is unknown.

The clonotype comes from a woman between 40 and 55 years old in good health and CMV-seropositive. Sequencing was performed on PBMCs. The V gene is TRBV7-8, the J gene TRBJ2-7, with TRBD2 matching 14 bases. In nucleotides, the CDR3 is TGTGCCAGCAGCTCGACTAGCGGGAGGGTTCCCTACGAGCAGTACTTC. Translation gives CASSSTSGRVPYEQYF.